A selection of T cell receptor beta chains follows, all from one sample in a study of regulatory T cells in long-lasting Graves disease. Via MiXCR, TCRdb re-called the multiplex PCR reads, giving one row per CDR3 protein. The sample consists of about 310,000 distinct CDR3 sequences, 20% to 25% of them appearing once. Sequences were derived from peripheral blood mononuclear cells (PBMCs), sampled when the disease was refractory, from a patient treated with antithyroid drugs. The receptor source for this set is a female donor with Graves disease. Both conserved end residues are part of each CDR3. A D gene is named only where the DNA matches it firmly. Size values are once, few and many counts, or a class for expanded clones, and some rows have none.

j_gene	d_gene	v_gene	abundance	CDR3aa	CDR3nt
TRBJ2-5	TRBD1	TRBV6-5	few	CASSSRTGAGETQYF	TGTGCCAGCAGTTCCCGGACAGGGGCGGGGGAGACCCAGTACTTC
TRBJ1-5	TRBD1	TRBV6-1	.	CASTEGGQGDQPQHF	TGTGCCAGCACTGAGGGAGGACAGGGAGATCAGCCCCAGCATTTT
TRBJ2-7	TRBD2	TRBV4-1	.	CASSQQAGLLYEQYF	TGCGCCAGCAGCCAACAGGCGGGACTACTCTACGAGCAGTACTTC
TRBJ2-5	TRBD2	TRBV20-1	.	CSAPGREGIQETQYF	TGCAGTGCCCCAGGGCGGGAGGGGATACAAGAGACCCAGTACTTC
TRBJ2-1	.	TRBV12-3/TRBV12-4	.	CASSSNTGNSYNEQFF	TGTGCCAGCAGTAGTAACACGGGGAACTCCTACAATGAGCAGTTCTTC
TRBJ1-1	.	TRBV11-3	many	CASSLDQGQEAFF	TGTGCCAGCAGCTTAGATCAAGGTCAGGAAGCTTTCTTT
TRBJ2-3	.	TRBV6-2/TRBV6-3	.	CASSPGTRTDTQYF	TGTGCCAGCAGTCCTGGGACTCGGACAGATACGCAGTATTTT
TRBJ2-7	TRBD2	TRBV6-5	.	CASSYGGDFTSSYEQYF	TGTGCCAGCAGTTATGGGGGGGACTTTACAAGCTCCTACGAGCAGTACTTC
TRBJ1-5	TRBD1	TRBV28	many	CASSTRDRYSNQPQHF	TGTGCCAGCAGTACCCGGGACAGATATAGCAATCAGCCCCAGCATTTT
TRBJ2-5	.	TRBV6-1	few	CASIPSDRPYQETQYF	TGTGCCAGCATTCCATCCGACAGACCCTACCAAGAGACCCAGTACTTC
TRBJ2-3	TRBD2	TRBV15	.	CATSTGLAGADTQYF	TGTGCCACCAGCACTGGACTAGCGGGAGCAGATACGCAGTATTTT
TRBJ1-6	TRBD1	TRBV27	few	CASSRDRGNSPLHF	TGTGCCAGCAGCCGGGACAGGGGGAATTCACCCCTCCACTTT
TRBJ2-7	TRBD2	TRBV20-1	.	CSARSGSTYEQYF	TGCAGTGCTAGAAGCGGGAGCACCTACGAGCAGTACTTC
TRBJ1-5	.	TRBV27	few	CASSLGPDRDQPQHF	TGTGCCAGCAGTTTGGGGCCCGACAGAGATCAGCCCCAGCATTTT
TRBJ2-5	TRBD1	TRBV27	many	CASSFSSAGGGETQYF	TGTGCCAGCAGTTTTTCATCCGCAGGGGGTGGGGAGACCCAGTACTTC
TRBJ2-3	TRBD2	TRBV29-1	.	CSVELAAYTDTQYF	TGCAGCGTTGAACTAGCGGCATACACAGATACGCAGTATTTT
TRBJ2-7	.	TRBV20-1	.	CSARLSGPYEQYF	TGCAGTGCTAGATTGAGCGGGCCCTACGAGCAGTACTTC
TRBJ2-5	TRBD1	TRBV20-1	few	CSARRTGRGETQYF	TGCAGTGCCCGTAGGACAGGGCGAGGCGAGACCCAGTACTTC
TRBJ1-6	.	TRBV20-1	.	CSARRQHTLILDNSPLHF	TGCAGTGCTAGAAGACAGCACACACTCATACTAGATAATTCACCCCTCCACTTT
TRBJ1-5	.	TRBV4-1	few	CASSQPSGPKIDQPQHF	TGCGCCAGCAGCCAACCCTCCGGGCCTAAAATAGATCAGCCCCAGCATTTT
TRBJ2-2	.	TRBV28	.	CASSIQDNTGELFF	TGTGCCAGCAGCATCCAGGACAATACCGGGGAGCTGTTTTTT
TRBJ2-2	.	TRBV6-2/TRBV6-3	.	CASIQGAGTGELFF	TGTGCCAGCATTCAAGGGGCCGGGACCGGGGAGCTGTTTTTT
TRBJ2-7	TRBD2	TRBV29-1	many	CSVELAGRYEQYF	TGCAGCGTTGAACTAGCGGGTCGGTACGAGCAGTACTTC
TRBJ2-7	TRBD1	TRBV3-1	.	CASSPPGQIYEQYF	TGTGCCAGCAGCCCTCCGGGACAGATCTACGAGCAGTACTTC
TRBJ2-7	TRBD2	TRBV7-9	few	CASSHTSDYEQYF	TGTGCCAGCAGCCATACTAGCGACTACGAGCAGTACTTC
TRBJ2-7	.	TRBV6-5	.	CASSYSFDNLAYGQYF	TGTGCCAGCAGTTACTCGTTCGACAATTTGGCCTACGGGCAGTACTTC
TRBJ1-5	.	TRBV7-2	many	CASSSSLGPQHF	TGTGCCAGCAGCTCCTCCCTTGGTCCCCAGCATTTT
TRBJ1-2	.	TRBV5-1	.	CASSLRPQMVDGYTF	TGCGCCAGCAGCTTGAGGCCCCAGATGGTGGATGGCTACACCTTC
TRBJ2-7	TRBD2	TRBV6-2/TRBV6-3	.	CASRASGSLRSHEQYF	TGTGCCAGCAGGGCTAGCGGGAGTCTACGTTCCCACGAGCAGTACTTC
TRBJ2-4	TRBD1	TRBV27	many	CASSWDSGGIQYF	TGTGCCAGCAGTTGGGACAGCGGAGGCATTCAGTACTTC
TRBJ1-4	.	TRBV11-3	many	CASSLRDGNEKLFF	TGTGCCAGCAGCTTGAGGGACGGGAATGAAAAACTGTTTTTT
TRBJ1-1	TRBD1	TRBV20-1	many	CSAPKVTGENTEAFF	TGCAGTGCTCCAAAAGTGACAGGGGAGAACACTGAAGCTTTCTTT
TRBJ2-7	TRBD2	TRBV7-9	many	CASSLTISGREHEQYF	TGTGCCAGCAGCTTAACGATCAGCGGGAGGGAGCACGAGCAGTACTTC
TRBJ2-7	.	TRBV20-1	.	CSAEGVGGLSGNLEQYF	TGCAGTGCTGAGGGGGTGGGTGGTCTAAGCGGGAACCTCGAGCAGTACTTC
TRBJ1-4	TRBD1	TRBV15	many	CATSRDGAQGGRKLFF	TGTGCCACCAGCAGAGATGGGGCTCAGGGGGGGAGAAAACTGTTTTTT
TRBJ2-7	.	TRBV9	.	CASSVGGQAYEQYF	TGTGCCAGCAGCGTAGGGGGTCAGGCCTACGAGCAGTACTTC
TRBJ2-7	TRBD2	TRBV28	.	CASSISAGGSYEQYF	TGTGCCAGCAGTATATCCGCGGGAGGCTCCTACGAGCAGTACTTC
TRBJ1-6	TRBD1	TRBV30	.	CAWRKLDRGENSPLHF	TGTGCCTGGAGAAAACTAGACAGGGGGGAAAATTCACCCCTCCACTTT
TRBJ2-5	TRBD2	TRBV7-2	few	CASGLVHPETQYF	TGTGCCAGCGGACTAGTTCATCCGGAGACCCAGTACTTC
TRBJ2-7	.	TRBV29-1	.	CSVRRAYEQYF	TGCAGCGTCCGTAGGGCCTACGAGCAGTACTTC
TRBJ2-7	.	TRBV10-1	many	CASSAQMDYEQYF	TGCGCCAGCAGTGCTCAGATGGACTACGAGCAGTACTTC
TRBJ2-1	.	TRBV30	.	CAWRGTGSSEQFF	TGTGCCTGGAGGGGGACGGGGAGTAGTGAGCAGTTCTTC